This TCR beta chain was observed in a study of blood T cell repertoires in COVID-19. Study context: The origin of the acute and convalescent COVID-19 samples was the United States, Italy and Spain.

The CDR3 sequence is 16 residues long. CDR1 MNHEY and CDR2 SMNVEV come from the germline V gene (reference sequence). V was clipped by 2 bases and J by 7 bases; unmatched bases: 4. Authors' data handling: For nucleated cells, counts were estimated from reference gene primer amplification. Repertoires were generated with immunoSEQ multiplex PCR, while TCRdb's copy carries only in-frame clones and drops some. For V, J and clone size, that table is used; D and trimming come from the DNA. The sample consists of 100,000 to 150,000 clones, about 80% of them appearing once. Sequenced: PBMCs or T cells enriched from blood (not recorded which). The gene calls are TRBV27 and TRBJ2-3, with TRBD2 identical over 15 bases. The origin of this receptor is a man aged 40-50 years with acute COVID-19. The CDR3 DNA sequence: TGTGCCAGCAGTTTAGGACTAGCGGGGGGGTATCATACGCAGTATTTT. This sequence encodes CASSLGLAGGYHTQYF.